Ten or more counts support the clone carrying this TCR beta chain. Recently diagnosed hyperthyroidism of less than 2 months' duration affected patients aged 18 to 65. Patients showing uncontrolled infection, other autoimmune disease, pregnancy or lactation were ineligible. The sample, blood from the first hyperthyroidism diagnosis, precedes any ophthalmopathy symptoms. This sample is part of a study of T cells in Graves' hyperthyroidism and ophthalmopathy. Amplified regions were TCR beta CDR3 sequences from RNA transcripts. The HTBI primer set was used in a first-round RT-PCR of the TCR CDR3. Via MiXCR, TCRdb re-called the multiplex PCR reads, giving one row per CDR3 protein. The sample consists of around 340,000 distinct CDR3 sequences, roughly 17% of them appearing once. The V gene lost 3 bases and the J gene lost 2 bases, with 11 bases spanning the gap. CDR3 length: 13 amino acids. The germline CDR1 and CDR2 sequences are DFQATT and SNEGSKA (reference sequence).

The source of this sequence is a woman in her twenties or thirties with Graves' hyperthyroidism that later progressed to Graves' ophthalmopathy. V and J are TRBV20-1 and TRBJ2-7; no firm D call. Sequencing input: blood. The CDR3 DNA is TGCAGTGCTAGGTCAGGAGACCCCTACGAGCAGTACTTC. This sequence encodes CSARSGDPYEQYF.